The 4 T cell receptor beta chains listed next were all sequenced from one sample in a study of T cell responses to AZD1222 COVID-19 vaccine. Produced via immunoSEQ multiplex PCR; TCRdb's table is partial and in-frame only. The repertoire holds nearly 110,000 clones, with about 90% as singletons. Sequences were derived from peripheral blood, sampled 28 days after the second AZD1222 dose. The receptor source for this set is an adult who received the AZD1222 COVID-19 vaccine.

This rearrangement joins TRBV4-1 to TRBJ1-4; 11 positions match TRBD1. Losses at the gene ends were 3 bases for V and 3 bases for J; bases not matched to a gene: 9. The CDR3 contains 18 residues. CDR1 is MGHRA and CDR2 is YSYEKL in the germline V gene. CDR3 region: CASSHGQGAGGANEKLFF. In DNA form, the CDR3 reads TGCGCCAGCAGCCACGGACAGGGGGCTGGTGGGGCTAATGAAAAACTGTTTTTT.

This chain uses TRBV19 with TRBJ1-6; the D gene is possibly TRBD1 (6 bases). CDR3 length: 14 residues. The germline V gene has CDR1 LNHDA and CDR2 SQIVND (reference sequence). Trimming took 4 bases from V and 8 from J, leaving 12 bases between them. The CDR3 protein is CASSTDSEYSPLHF. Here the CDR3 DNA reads TGTGCCAGTAGTACGGACAGCGAGTATTCACCCCTCCACTTT.

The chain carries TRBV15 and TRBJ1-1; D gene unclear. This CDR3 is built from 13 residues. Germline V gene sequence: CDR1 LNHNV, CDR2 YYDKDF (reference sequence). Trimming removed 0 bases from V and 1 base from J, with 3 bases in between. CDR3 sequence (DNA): TGTGCCACCAGCAGAGAGTGGAACACTGAAGCTTTCTTT. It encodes CATSREWNTEAFF.

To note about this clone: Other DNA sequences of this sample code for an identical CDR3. DNA for the CDR3: TGTGCCAGCAGTTACGGCGGGGAGCTGTTTTTT. It codes for CASSYGGELFF. The chain couples TRBV6-5 to TRBJ2-2; D gene unclear. The CDR3 length is 11 residues. Trimming pared 2 bases from V and 7 bases from J, leaving 2 bases between. Per the germline V gene, CDR1 is MNHEY and CDR2 is SVGAGI.